The 2 T cell receptor beta chains below come from one sample, sequenced in a study of radiotherapy plus CTLA-4 blockade in lung cancer. Assay: immunoSEQ multiplex PCR; the TCRdb copy retains only in-frame clones and omits some. The repertoire includes tens of thousands of clones, roughly 80% of them detected once, and 0.84% sits in the top ten. Source: peripheral blood, taken from a patient treated with radiotherapy plus ipilimumab. Receptors originate from a human donor with non-small cell lung cancer who had stable disease on radiotherapy plus ipilimumab.

The chain links TRBV27 to TRBJ1-5, with D tentatively TRBD1 (5 bases). CDR1 MNHEY and CDR2 SMNVEV come from the germline V gene (reference sequence). The CDR3 is made up of 15 amino acids. V shed 6 bases and J shed 0 bases, with 12 bases lying between them. CDR3 in amino acids: CASSGAGYSNQPQHF. The CDR3 DNA is TGTGCCAGCAGCGGGGCTGGTTATAGCAATCAGCCCCAGCATTTT.

J is TRBJ1-3 and V is TRBV6-6; unclear D gene. The germline CDR1 and CDR2 sequences are MNHNY and SVGAGI (reference sequence). The length of the CDR3 is 15 residues. Trimming shortened V by 2 bases and J by 4 bases, and 12 bases separated the two germline ends. The CDR3 reads CASSYTEGTGNTIYF. The CDR3 DNA is TGTGCCAGCAGTTACACCGAGGGTACCGGAAACACCATATATTTT.